The next 19 T cell receptor beta chains were all read from a single sample in a study of blood T cell repertoires in COVID-19. Profiling relied on immunoSEQ multiplex PCR, and the TCRdb table lists in-frame clones only, not all of them. The sample has 60,000 to 70,000 clones, about 86% seen once. The sample comprised peripheral blood. The receptors shown here come from a woman aged 55-70 years with acute or convalescent COVID-19.

This clone showed up just a few times. J is TRBJ2-6 and V is TRBV28; the D is unclear. Trimming shortened V by 8 bases and J by 1 base, and 3 bases separated the two germline ends. CDR3 length: 12 residues. CDR1 MDHEN and CDR2 SYDVKM come from the germline V gene. CDR3 nucleotide sequence: TGTGCCAGCCAATCTGGGGCCAACGTCCTGACTTTC. Encoded protein: CASQSGANVLTF.

The chain has TRBV5-5 and TRBJ2-1, with D hard to call. CDR1 is SGHKS, CDR2 YYEKEE, per germline (reference sequence). The ends were cut back, 0 bases at V and 10 bases at J, with 20 bases in the middle. CDR3 length: 16 amino acids. This CDR3 reads CASSLAPLIAEIEQFF. The CDR3, as DNA: TGTGCCAGCAGCTTGGCTCCCCTTATCGCGGAGATCGAGCAGTTCTTC.

J is TRBJ2-1 and V is TRBV12-3 or TRBV12-4, with no clear D. CDR3 length: 13 amino acids. The V end lost 6 bases, the J end lost 5 bases, and 11 bases lay between the germline ends. The CDR3 nucleotides are TGTGCCAGCAGGCCGTCTCCGGACAATGAGCAGTTCTTC. Translated: CASRPSPDNEQFF.

This rearrangement joins TRBV7-8 to TRBJ1-4, with D perhaps matching TRBD1 (6 bases). V lost 1 base and J lost 4, with 10 bases in between. Germline V lookup: CDR1 SGHVS, CDR2 FQNEAQ. The CDR3 is 15 amino acids. The CDR3 DNA reads TGTGCCAGCAGCTTAGTGACAGGCGTTAATGAAAAACTGTTTTTT. This sequence encodes CASSLVTGVNEKLFF.

This chain joins TRBV19 and TRBJ2-7, with 10 bases matching TRBD2. V lost 3 bases and J lost 5; bases outside the gene matches: 10. This CDR3 contains 16 residues. Germline values: CDR1 LNHDA, CDR2 SQIVND (reference sequence). This CDR3 is CASSISLAGVSHEQYF. DNA of the CDR3: TGTGCCAGTAGTATTAGCCTAGCGGGAGTCAGCCACGAGCAGTACTTC. Variable domain in full (rest from reference TRBV19 and TRBJ2-7): DGGITQSPKYLFRKEGQNVTLSCEQNLNHDAMYWYRQDPGQGLRLIYYSQIVNDFQKGDIAEGYSVSREKKESFPLTVTSAQKNPTAFYLCASSISLAGVSHEQYFGPGTRLTVT.

The chain carries TRBV24-1 and TRBJ1-2; 7 nucleotides match TRBD1. This CDR3 spans 16 amino acids. The germline V gene encodes CDR1 KGHDR and CDR2 SFDVKD. Trimming cost V 7 bases and J 2 bases; bases outside gene matches: 12. The CDR3 spells CATRPPRQGRNYGYTF. DNA for the CDR3: TGTGCCACCAGGCCCCCCCGACAGGGTCGAAACTATGGCTACACCTTC.

The CDR3: CAPGEGWISRGYTF. The CDR3 DNA sequence: TGTGCTCCGGGGGAGGGATGGATATCTAGAGGCTACACCTTC. The chain uses TRBV5-8 and TRBJ1-2; D is possibly TRBD1 (5 bases). Germline CDR1 is SGHTS and CDR2 is YDEGEE. The CDR3 contains 14 residues.

V is TRBV9 and J is TRBJ1-5; D gene ambiguous. Germline loops: CDR1 SGDLS, CDR2 YYNGEE. Trimming shortened V by 0 bases and J by 4 bases, and 8 bases separated the two germline ends. The CDR3 totals 14 residues. The CDR3 bases are TGTGCCAGCAGCGTAGGAGGCCGGAATCAGCCCCAGCATTTT. This translates into CASSVGGRNQPQHF.

The V gene is TRBV7-8, the J gene TRBJ1-5; D is unclear. The V gene's germline CDR1 is SGHVS and CDR2 FQNEAQ. The CDR3 covers 15 residues. V was clipped by 2 bases and J by 3 bases, with 11 bases between them. In DNA, the CDR3 is TGTGCCAGCAGCTTAAAGCAGGTCCCCAATCAGCCCCAGCATTTT. Translating gives CASSLKQVPNQPQHF.

The chain is built from TRBV18 and TRBJ1-1; TRBD1 matches at 7 bases. The CDR3 covers 17 residues. Germline V lookup: CDR1 KGHSH, CDR2 LQKENI. J gave up 6 bases and V 3 bases, and 16 bases lay outside the gene matches. CDR3 nucleotide sequence: TGTGCCAGCTCACCCAGGGAGGACAGGAGACCCCCAGCTGAAGCTTTCTTT. The encoded protein is CASSPREDRRPPAEAFF.

The gene calls are TRBV27 and TRBJ2-7; the match to TRBD1 covers 8 bases. The CDR3 spans 15 residues. Germline lookup yields CDR1 MNHEY and CDR2 SMNVEV (reference sequence). V lost 5 bases to trimming and J lost 0 bases; unmatched junction nucleotides: 6. DNA for the CDR3: TGTGCCAGCAGTCCCGGGACAGGCGCCTCCTACGAGCAGTACTTC. Encoded protein: CASSPGTGASYEQYF.

CDR3 DNA sequence: TGCAGTAAAATAGCGGGGGGCCCGGGGACGCAGTATTTT. Translating it yields CSKIAGGPGTQYF. The gene calls are TRBV29-1 and TRBJ2-3; 10 bases agree with TRBD2. Germline assignment: CDR1 SQVTM and CDR2 ANQGSEA. The CDR3 covers 13 residues.

The V call is TRBV7-9, the J call TRBJ2-7; maybe TRBD2 (7 bases). V gave up 1 base and J gave up 0 bases, with 19 bases separating them. The CDR3 extends over 18 amino acids. The germline CDR1 and CDR2 sequences are SEHNR and FQNEAQ (reference sequence). Here the CDR3 reads CASSLVPGGRGDSYEQYF. CDR3 in DNA: TGTGCCAGCAGCTTAGTACCCGGGGGGCGGGGAGACTCCTACGAGCAGTACTTC.

This clone was seen just once. The chain carries TRBV7-3 and TRBJ1-5; no firm D call. The CDR3 runs 13 residues. V lost 2 bases and J lost 7, with 9 bases in between. CDR1 SGHTA and CDR2 FQGTGA come from the germline V gene. The CDR3 bases are TGTGCCAGCAGCTTAGGGCCCCAGCAGCCCCAGCATTTT. Amino acid sequence: CASSLGPQQPQHF.

The chain couples TRBV2 to TRBJ1-2; the D gene is possibly TRBD1 (6 bases). The CDR3 is 13 amino acids. The germline V gene has CDR1 SNHLY and CDR2 FYNNEI. Deletions cut 9 bases from V and 3 bases from J, with 14 bases between. In DNA form, the CDR3 reads TGTGCCAGGGGGCTGGGGGCGGACTATGGCTACACCTTC. Amino acids: CARGLGADYGYTF.

The chain uses TRBV12-3 or TRBV12-4 and TRBJ2-4, with D hard to call. The CDR3 length is 12 residues. V lost 1 base to trimming and J lost 7 bases, with 5 bases between them. The CDR3: CASSLDPNIQYF. The DNA of the CDR3 is TGTGCCAGCAGTTTAGATCCGAACATTCAGTACTTC.

This chain links TRBV15 with TRBJ2-3, with D possibly being TRBD2 (6 bases). In germline, CDR1 is LNHNV, CDR2 YYDKDF (reference sequence). This CDR3 spans 15 amino acids. V was trimmed by 0 bases and J by 7 bases, leaving 14 bases between them. The CDR3 reads CATSRDRVEGNTQYF. CDR3 DNA sequence: TGTGCCACCAGCAGAGATCGGGTGGAGGGGAATACGCAGTATTTT. The variable domain in full, with the rest retrieved from reference TRBV15 and TRBJ2-3, is DAMVIQNPRYQVTQFGKPVTLSCSQTLNHNVMYWYQQKSSQAPKLLFHYYDKDFNNEADTPDNFQSRRPNTSFCFLDIRSPGLGDTAMYLCATSRDRVEGNTQYFGPGTRLTVL.

The chain links TRBV19 to TRBJ1-5; D unresolved. Looked up from germline, CDR1 is LNHDA and CDR2 is SQIVND (reference sequence). The V end lost 3 bases, the J end lost 3 bases, and 3 bases lay between the germline ends. The length of the CDR3 is 12 residues. The CDR3 reads CASSIYNQPQHF. CDR3 bases: TGTGCCAGTAGTATCTACAATCAGCCCCAGCATTTT.

The chain is built from TRBV28 and TRBJ1-6, with 7 bases identical to TRBD1. The CDR3 contains 13 residues. The V gene end was trimmed by 10 bases and the J gene end by 7 bases; junction bases not matched to a gene: 7. In germline, CDR1 is MDHEN, CDR2 SYDVKM. CDR3 in DNA: TGTGCCACCGCCCGGGACAGAAATTCACCCCTCCACTTT. Residues: CATARDRNSPLHF.